This is a list of T cell receptor beta chains from one sample in a study of cytomegalovirus exposure and HLA in healthy donors. Profiling relied on immunoSEQ multiplex PCR, and the TCRdb table lists in-frame clones only, not all of them. The table includes around 180,000 clones, less than 90% detected once. Sequencing was carried out using PBMCs. The receptor set was obtained from a girl less than two years old in good health and CMV-seronegative. Each CDR3 is given with its conserved first and last residue. The D gene is left open where the match is weak. Expanded clones are given a class, and other clones once, few, many or no size at all.

TRBV6-1	NA	TRBJ2-7	NA	TGTGCCAGCAGTGACATTGGGTCGGGGTACGAGCAGTACTTC	CASSDIGSGYEQYF
TRBV5-6	TRBD2	TRBJ2-7	NA	TGTGCCAGCAGCCCAGACCGACTAGCGGGTCGCTACGAGCAGTACTTC	CASSPDRLAGRYEQYF
TRBV29-1	TRBD2	TRBJ2-7	NA	TGCAGCGTGGGGGGACTAGCGGGAGAAAGGGAGCAGTACTTC	CSVGGLAGEREQYF
TRBV5-8	TRBD1	TRBJ2-7	NA	TGTGCCAGCAGCTTGTCATACCAGGGGGCCAACGAGCAGTACTTC	CASSLSYQGANEQYF
TRBV6-1	TRBD1	TRBJ1-1	few	TGTGCCAGCAGTGCCCTAACAGGGGGAGTGAACACTGAAGCTTTCTTT	CASSALTGGVNTEAFF
TRBV14	NA	TRBJ1-5	NA	TGTGCCAGCAGCCAAGGGACACCTGGACAGCCCCAGCATTTT	CASSQGTPGQPQHF
TRBV13	TRBD1	TRBJ1-2	NA	TGTGCCAGCAGCTTTAACAGGGGTGGCTATGGCTACACCTTC	CASSFNRGGYGYTF
TRBV6-5	NA	TRBJ1-4	once	TGTGCCAGCAGTGTTGGTGGGAGGGCCGAAAAACTGTTTTTT	CASSVGGRAEKLFF
TRBV6-1	TRBD2	TRBJ2-7	NA	TGTGCCAGCAGTCCCCAGGCGGGGGGGCCCTACGAGCAGTACTTC	CASSPQAGGPYEQYF
TRBV5-6	NA	TRBJ1-1	NA	TGTGCCAGCAGCAGGGGGAACACTGAAGCTTTCTTT	CASSRGNTEAFF
TRBV7-9	TRBD1	TRBJ1-2	NA	TGTGCCAGCAGCTCCCGAGGACAGGGTGGGAACTATGGCTACACCTTC	CASSSRGQGGNYGYTF
TRBV6-5	NA	TRBJ1-2	NA	TGTGCCAGCAGTTACCAAGCAAGGGGCTATGGCTACACCTTC	CASSYQARGYGYTF
TRBV7-9	TRBD1	TRBJ2-7	NA	TGTGCCAGCAGCTTATATGGGACAGGGATAAGCGAGCAGTACTTC	CASSLYGTGISEQYF
TRBV30	TRBD1	TRBJ1-2	NA	TGTGCCTGGAAGCGGGACAGGAGTTGTCTGTGTGGCTACACCTTC	CAWKRDRSCLCGYTF
TRBV5-1	NA	TRBJ2-7	NA	TGCGCCAGCAAAAAAGGAGGGGCCACCTACGAGCAGTACTTC	CASKKGGATYEQYF
TRBV9	NA	TRBJ2-5	NA	TGTGCCAGCAGCGTAGGACCGGGTTGGCCGGAGACCCAGTACTTC	CASSVGPGWPETQYF
TRBV4-3	NA	TRBJ2-3	NA	TGCGCCAGCAGCCAAGCAGGGCCAGATACGCAGTATTTT	CASSQAGPDTQYF